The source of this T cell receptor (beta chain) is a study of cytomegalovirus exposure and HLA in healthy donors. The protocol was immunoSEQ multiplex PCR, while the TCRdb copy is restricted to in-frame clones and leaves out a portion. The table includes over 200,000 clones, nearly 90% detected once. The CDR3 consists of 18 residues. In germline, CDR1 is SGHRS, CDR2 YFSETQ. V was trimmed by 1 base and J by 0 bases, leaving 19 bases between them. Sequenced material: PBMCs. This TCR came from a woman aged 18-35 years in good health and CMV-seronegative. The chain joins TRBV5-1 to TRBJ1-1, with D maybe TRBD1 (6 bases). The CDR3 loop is CASSLWGNTGLMNTEAFF. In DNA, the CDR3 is TGCGCCAGCAGCTTGTGGGGAAATACAGGGCTCATGAACACTGAAGCTTTCTTT.